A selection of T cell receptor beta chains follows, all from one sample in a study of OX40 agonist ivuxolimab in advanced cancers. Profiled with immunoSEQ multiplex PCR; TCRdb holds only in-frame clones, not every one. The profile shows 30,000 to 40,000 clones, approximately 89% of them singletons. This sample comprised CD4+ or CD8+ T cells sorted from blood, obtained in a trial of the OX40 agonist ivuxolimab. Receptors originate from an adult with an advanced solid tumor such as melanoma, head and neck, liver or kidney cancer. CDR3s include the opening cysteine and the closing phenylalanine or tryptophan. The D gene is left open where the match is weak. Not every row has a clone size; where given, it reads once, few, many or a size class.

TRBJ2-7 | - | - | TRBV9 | CASSEDPARISEQYF | TGTGCCAGCAGCGAAGACCCGGCCCGTATTTCGGAGCAGTACTTC
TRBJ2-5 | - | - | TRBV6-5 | CASSSVLASQETQYF | TGTGCCAGCAGTTCGGTTCTAGCGAGCCAAGAGACCCAGTACTTC
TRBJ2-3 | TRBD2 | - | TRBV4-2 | CASSPERLAQSTDTQYF | TGTGCCAGCAGCCCCGAGCGACTAGCGCAAAGCACAGATACGCAGTATTTT
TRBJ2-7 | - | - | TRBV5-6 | CASSFRAQYEAEQYF | TGTGCCAGCAGCTTCAGGGCGCAGTACGAGGCCGAGCAGTACTTC
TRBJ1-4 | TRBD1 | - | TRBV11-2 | CASSYTRGQGDEKLFF | TGTGCCAGCAGCTATACTAGGGGACAGGGTGATGAAAAACTGTTTTTT
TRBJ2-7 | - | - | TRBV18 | CASSLRQPYEQYF | TGTGCCAGCTCATTAAGACAGCCCTACGAGCAGTACTTC
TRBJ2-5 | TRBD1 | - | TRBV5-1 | CANSYDGQGAQETQYF | TGCGCCAACTCATATGACGGACAGGGGGCCCAAGAGACCCAGTACTTC
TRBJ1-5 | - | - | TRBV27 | CASSLGRNQPQHF | TGTGCCAGCAGTTTGGGACGGAATCAGCCCCAGCATTTT
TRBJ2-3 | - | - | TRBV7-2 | CASSLAGRGSTDTQYF | TGTGCCAGCAGCCTCGCCGGGCGGGGTAGCACAGATACGCAGTATTTT
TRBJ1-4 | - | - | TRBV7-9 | CASSSGVKLFF | TGTGCCAGCAGCTCAGGGGTAAAACTGTTTTTT
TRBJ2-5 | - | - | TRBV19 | CASSLGHRSFQETQYF | TGTGCCAGTAGCCTGGGACACCGATCTTTCCAAGAGACCCAGTACTTC
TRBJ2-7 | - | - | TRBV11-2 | CASSTVPYEQYF | TGTGCCAGCAGTACAGTTCCCTACGAGCAGTACTTC
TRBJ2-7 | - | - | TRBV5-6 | CASSLRWSPYEQYF | TGTGCCAGCAGCTTAAGGTGGAGTCCCTACGAGCAGTACTTC
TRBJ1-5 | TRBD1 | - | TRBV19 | CASSLTGSNQPQHF | TGTGCCAGTAGTCTGACAGGGAGCAATCAGCCCCAGCATTTT
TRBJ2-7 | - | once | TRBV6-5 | CASRGTSSSYEQYF | TGTGCCAGCAGGGGGACGTCGAGCTCCTACGAGCAGTACTTC
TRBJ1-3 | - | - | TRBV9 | CASSVEGASGNTIYF | TGTGCCAGCAGCGTAGAAGGGGCGTCTGGAAACACCATATATTTT
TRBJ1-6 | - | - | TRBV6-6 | CASSYEGDNSPLHF | TGTGCCAGCAGTTACGAGGGAGATAATTCACCCCTCCACTTT
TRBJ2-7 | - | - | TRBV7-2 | CASSLAEQYF | TGTGCCAGCAGCTTAGCCGAGCAGTACTTC
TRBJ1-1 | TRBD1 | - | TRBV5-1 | CASSADRGPTEAFF | TGCGCCAGCAGCGCGGACAGGGGGCCAACTGAAGCTTTCTTT
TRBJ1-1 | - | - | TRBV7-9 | CASRRGGTEAFF | TGTGCCAGCAGGAGGGGAGGCACTGAAGCTTTCTTT
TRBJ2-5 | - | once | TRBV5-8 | CASSPGLQETQYF | TGTGCCAGCAGCCCGGGGCTACAAGAGACCCAGTACTTC
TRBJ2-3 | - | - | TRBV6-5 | CASSYSIATTDTQYF | TGTGCCAGCAGTTACTCGATAGCTACTACAGATACGCAGTATTTT
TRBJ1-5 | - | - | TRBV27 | CASSLSGDNQPQHF | TGTGCCAGCAGTTTATCAGGGGACAATCAGCCCCAGCATTTT
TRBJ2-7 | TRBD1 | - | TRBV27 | CASSTWDRVHEQYF | TGTGCCAGCAGTACCTGGGACAGGGTCCACGAGCAGTACTTC